This T cell receptor beta chain stems from a study of blood T cell repertoires in COVID-19. Per the original data handling: How many nucleated cells were present was estimated from reference gene primer amplification. Sequencing was performed with immunoSEQ multiplex PCR; in TCRdb, only in-frame clones are kept and a portion is missing. V and J calls and clone size follow that table, whereas D and trimming were derived from the DNA. The sample has about 120,000 clones, about 85% seen once; the top ten hold approximately 10%. Per germline, CDR1 LNHDA and CDR2 SQIVND (reference sequence). V shed 7 bases, J shed 4 bases, and the junction held 14 bases outside the gene matches. The CDR3 extends over 16 amino acids.

Sample: peripheral blood. The clonotype comes from a man at least 80 years old with acute or convalescent COVID-19. This chain links TRBV19 with TRBJ1-2; 8 nucleotides align to TRBD1. This CDR3 is CASTPVGQGRFYGYTF. For the CDR3, the DNA is TGTGCCAGTACTCCCGTCGGACAGGGCCGATTCTATGGCTACACCTTC.